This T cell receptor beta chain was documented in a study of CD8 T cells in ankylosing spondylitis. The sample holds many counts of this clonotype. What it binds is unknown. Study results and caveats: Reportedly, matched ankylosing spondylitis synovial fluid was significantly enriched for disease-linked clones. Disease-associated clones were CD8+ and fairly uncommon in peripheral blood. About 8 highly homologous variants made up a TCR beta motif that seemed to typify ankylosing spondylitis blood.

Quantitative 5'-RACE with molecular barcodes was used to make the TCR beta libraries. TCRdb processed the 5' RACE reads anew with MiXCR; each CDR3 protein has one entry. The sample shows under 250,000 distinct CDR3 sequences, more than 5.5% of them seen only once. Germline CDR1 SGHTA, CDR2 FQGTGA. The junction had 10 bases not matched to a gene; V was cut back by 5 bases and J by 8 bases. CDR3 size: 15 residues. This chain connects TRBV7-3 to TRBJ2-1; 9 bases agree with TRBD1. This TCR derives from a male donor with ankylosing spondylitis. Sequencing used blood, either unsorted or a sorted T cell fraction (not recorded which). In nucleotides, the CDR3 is TGTGCCAGCAGCCCCGGGACAGGGTTGGTATATGAGCAGTTCTTC. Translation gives CASSPGTGLVYEQFF. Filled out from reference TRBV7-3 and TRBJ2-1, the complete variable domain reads GAGVSQTPSNKVTEKGKYVELRCDPISGHTALYWYRQSLGQGPEFLIYFQGTGAADDSGLPNDRFFAVRPEGSVSTLKIQRTERGDSAVYLCASSPGTGLVYEQFFGPGTRLTVL.